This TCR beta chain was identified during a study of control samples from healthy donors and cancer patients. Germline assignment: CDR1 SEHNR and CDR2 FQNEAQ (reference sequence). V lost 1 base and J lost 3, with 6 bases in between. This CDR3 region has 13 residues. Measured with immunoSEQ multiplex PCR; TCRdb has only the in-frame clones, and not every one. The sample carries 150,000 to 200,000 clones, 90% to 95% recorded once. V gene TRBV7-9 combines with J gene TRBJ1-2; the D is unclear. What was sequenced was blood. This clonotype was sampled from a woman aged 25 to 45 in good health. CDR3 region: CASSLDGDYGYTF. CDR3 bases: TGTGCCAGCAGCTTAGACGGCGACTATGGCTACACCTTC.